A single sample is the source of the 8 T cell receptor beta chains below, sequenced in a study of blood T cell repertoires in COVID-19. Measured with immunoSEQ multiplex PCR; TCRdb has only the in-frame clones, and not every one. The table shows about 140,000 clones, with around 83% occurring only once. Sequenced material: peripheral blood. The source is a man between 60 and 75 years old with active or convalescent COVID-19.

This chain uses TRBV24-1 with TRBJ1-1; 11 bases are a match to TRBD1. This CDR3 has 13 residues. The germline gives CDR1 KGHDR, CDR2 SFDVKD. The V segment lost 7 bases and the J segment 4 bases; nucleotides outside the gene matches: 1. CDR3 nucleotides: TGTGCCACCAGGGGACAGGGGGGCACTGAAGCTTTCTTT. Amino acids: CATRGQGGTEAFF.

The V call is TRBV29-1, the J call TRBJ1-2; D is perhaps TRBD1 (6 bases). V was pared by 3 bases and J by 6 bases, with 11 bases between. The CDR3 contains 12 residues. The germline CDR1 and CDR2 sequences are SQVTM and ANQGSEA. This CDR3 is CSVDGQGNGYTF. CDR3 in DNA: TGCAGCGTTGACGGTCAGGGGAATGGCTACACCTTC.

The chain recombines TRBV6-1 with TRBJ1-6, with D unclear. Germline CDR1 is MNHNS and CDR2 is SASEGT. The V end was cut by 4 bases, the J end by 0 bases, with 13 bases between. This CDR3 is built from 17 residues. In nucleotides, the CDR3 is TGTGCCAGCAGTGGCTCCAGTGGGAGCTCCTATAATTCACCCCTCCACTTT. The encoded protein is CASSGSSGSSYNSPLHF.

The chain employs TRBV27 and TRBJ2-2, with D possibly matching TRBD2 (6 bases). The CDR3 sequence is 15 residues long. V lost 5 bases and J 0 bases, leaving 10 bases between the germline ends. Germline CDR1 reads MNHEY; CDR2 reads SMNVEV (reference sequence). The CDR3 coding sequence is TGTGCCAGCAGTCGACTAGGCTCGAACACCGGGGAGCTGTTTTTT. As protein: CASSRLGSNTGELFF.

The rearrangement joins TRBV3-1 (or the pseudogene TRBV3-2) to TRBJ2-1; unclear D gene. The CDR3 is made up of 15 amino acids. CDR1 and CDR2 (germline): LGHDT, YNNKEL (reference sequence). V shed 0 bases and J shed 2 bases, with 8 bases lying between them. CDR3 protein: CASSQDQSAYNEQFF. The CDR3 nucleotides read TGTGCCAGCAGCCAAGATCAGTCCGCCTACAATGAGCAGTTCTTC.

As to this clone: At the DNA level, this CDR3 is encoded by other sequences in the same sample as well. The CDR3: CASSYSTGALEQYF. CDR3 sequence (DNA): TGTGCCAGCAGTTACTCGACAGGGGCCCTCGAGCAGTACTTC. The V gene is TRBV6-5, the J gene TRBJ2-7; 8 bases match TRBD1. The CDR3 is 14 amino acids. Germline V gives CDR1 MNHEY, CDR2 SVGAGI. With 0 bases clipped from V and 6 bases from J, the junction kept 4 bases outside the gene matches.

The chain employs TRBV29-1 and TRBJ1-1, with a possible D match to TRBD1 (6 bases). The germline V gene encodes CDR1 SQVTM and CDR2 ANQGSEA. Between the trimmed V and J ends, which lost 6 bases and 0 bases, there was a span of 14 bases. CDR3 size: 14 residues. The CDR3, as DNA: TGCAGCGTCAGAAGTGGACAGTTGAACACTGAAGCTTTCTTT. Translating gives CSVRSGQLNTEAFF.

J is TRBJ1-1 and V is TRBV21-1; TRBD1 reflects the table's D call only, with no check against the DNA. TRBV21-1 is a pseudogene segment. The CDR3 is 14 residues long. The CDR3 is CASSTGQGKTEAFF. The CDR3 nucleotides are TGTGCCAGCAGCACGGGACAGGGGAAAACTGAAGCTTTCTTT.